This TCR beta chain was recorded in a study of blood T cell repertoires in COVID-19. Across the study: Acute and convalescent COVID-19 samples came from the United States, Italy and Spain.

Germline V gene sequence: CDR1 SGHTA, CDR2 FQGNSA. CDR3 size: 15 residues. Germline trimming cut 3 bases from V and 2 bases from J; bases unmatched to any gene: 2. This clone has at least ten counts. The sample contains more than one DNA sequence encoding this CDR3. In the source study's methods: Using reference gene primer amplification, nucleated cell counts were estimated. Assay used: immunoSEQ multiplex PCR; TCRdb lists only in-frame clones, some missing. The V and J calls and clone size are taken from that table; D and trimming were inferred from the DNA. The sample contains some 490,000 clones, over 75% of which appear only once.

Sequencing used peripheral blood. The chain uses TRBV7-2 and TRBJ2-1; 9 bases map to TRBD1. This TCR was sampled from a human donor in a cohort sampled during active COVID-19. The CDR3 sequence: CASSLDRGPYNEQFF. The CDR3 DNA sequence: TGTGCCAGCAGCTTGGACAGGGGTCCCTACAATGAGCAGTTCTTC.